This paragraph reports one TCR beta chain. This sample is drawn from a study of radiotherapy plus CTLA-4 blockade in lung cancer. TCRdb's copy holds only in-frame clones and misses some; the assay was immunoSEQ multiplex PCR. The data contain 13,000 or so clones, approximately 79% of them seen just once; the ten biggest clones take up approximately 30%. The V end lost 4 bases, the J end lost 6 bases, and 12 bases lay between the germline ends. The germline CDR1 and CDR2 sequences are SGHAT and FQNNGV. The length of the CDR3 is 13 residues. The input for sequencing was peripheral blood, taken from a patient treated with radiotherapy plus ipilimumab. The sequence derives from a human donor with non-small cell lung cancer that progressed on radiotherapy plus ipilimumab. The chain recombines TRBV11-2 with TRBJ1-1; D remains ambiguous. Here the CDR3 DNA reads TGTGCCAGCAGCTCTAATAGGGCCGCTGAAGCTTTCTTT. It is translated as CASSSNRAAEAFF. Together with reference TRBV11-2 and TRBJ1-1, the CDR3 gives the full variable domain: EAGVAQSPRYKIIEKRQSVAFWCNPISGHATLYWYQQILGQGPKLLIQFQNNGVVDDSQLPKDRFSAERLKGVDSTLKIQPAKLEDSAVYLCASSSNRAAEAFFGQGTRLTVV.